These T cell receptor beta chains were read from a single sample in a study of blood T cells in healthy people across ages. TCRdb re-called the 5' RACE reads through MiXCR, storing one row per CDR3 protein. The data show some 940,000 distinct CDR3 sequences, roughly 28% seen once. The same data also went into a second study, on T cells of mothers and their children.

The specimen sequenced was blood. These TCRs come from a woman in her 40s in good health. Both conserved end residues are part of each CDR3. Fields, in order: J gene, V gene, clone size, D gene, CDR3 protein, CDR3 DNA. D genes are given only for firm matches. Clone size is stated in some rows and not others, as once, few, many or a class when expanded.

TRBJ2-1,TRBV10-3,few,TRBD2,CAIAAGGQFDEQFF,TGTGCCATCGCAGCGGGGGGGCAATTCGATGAGCAGTTCTTC
TRBJ1-6,TRBV10-3,NA,NA,CAISGTSYSPLHF,TGTGCCATCAGTGGGACGTCCTACTCACCCCTCCACTTT
TRBJ2-3,TRBV6-6,few,TRBD2,CACGLAGGTDTQYF,TGTGCCTGCGGACTAGCGGGGGGCACAGATACGCAGTATTTT
TRBJ1-2,TRBV3-1,few,TRBD1,CASRPTGGYLTYGYTF,TGTGCCAGCAGACCTACAGGGGGCTACCTCACTTATGGCTACACCTTC
TRBJ2-3,TRBV20-1,NA,TRBD2,CCTTPHWRGADTDTQYF,TGCTGTACCACCCCCCACTGGCGGGGGGCCGACACAGATACGCAGTATTTT
TRBJ2-5,TRBV10-3,NA,TRBD2,CAISLAGEEQETQYF,TGTGCCATCAGTCTAGCGGGAGAGGAGCAAGAGACCCAGTACTTC
TRBJ1-2,TRBV9,many,TRBD1,CASSGAGGNYGYTF,TGTGCCAGCAGCGGAGCAGGGGGCAACTATGGCTACACCTTC
TRBJ2-6,TRBV28,few,TRBD2,CASSFGAAGLAGGPGANVLTF,TGTGCCAGCAGTTTTGGCGCGGCAGGACTAGCGGGGGGGCCTGGGGCCAACGTCCTGACTTTC
TRBJ2-3,TRBV15,NA,NA,CATSSWGPDTQYF,TGTGCCACCAGCAGCTGGGGGCCAGATACGCAGTATTTT
TRBJ2-2,TRBV24-1,NA,NA,CATSDPARGSGELFF,TGTGCCACCAGTGATCCCGCCAGGGGTTCCGGGGAGCTGTTTTTT
TRBJ2-7,TRBV9,many,TRBD1,CASSATGAYEQYF,TGTGCCAGCAGCGCGACAGGGGCCTACGAGCAGTACTTC
TRBJ1-1,TRBV29-1,few,NA,CSAAGTPAPEAFF,TGCAGCGCAGCCGGGACACCGGCCCCTGAAGCTTTCTTT
TRBJ2-5,TRBV5-1,few,NA,CASSLESETQYF,TGCGCCAGCAGCTTGGAATCGGAGACCCAGTACTTC
TRBJ2-7,TRBV18,NA,NA,CASSLRTAYYNEQYF,TGTGCCAGCTCATTACGGACTGCTTACTACAATGAGCAGTACTTC
TRBJ2-7,TRBV5-1,NA,TRBD1,CASSRTGDIYEQYF,TGCGCCAGCAGCCGGACAGGGGACATTTACGAGCAGTACTTC
TRBJ2-7,TRBV3-1,many,TRBD2,CASSLQRGGYEQYF,TGTGCCAGCAGCCTTCAGCGGGGGGGCTACGAGCAGTACTTC
TRBJ1-2,TRBV24-1,NA,TRBD1,CATSDWTGEESGYTF,TGTGCCACCAGTGATTGGACAGGGGAAGAGAGCGGCTACACCTTC
TRBJ2-5,TRBV4-1,NA,NA,CASSPPASEETQYF,TGCGCCAGCAGCCCCCCGGCTTCTGAAGAGACCCAGTACTTC
TRBJ1-2,TRBV6-1,once,TRBD1,CASRRTGGGYGYTF,TGTGCCAGCAGAAGGACAGGGGGAGGATATGGCTACACCTTC
TRBJ2-5,TRBV6-6,NA,TRBD2,CASSSSSPTSAGETQYF,TGTGCCAGCAGTTCCTCCTCACCCACTAGCGCGGGAGAGACCCAGTACTTC
TRBJ2-7,TRBV29-1,many,NA,CSAHRGYEQYF,TGCAGCGCCCACCGGGGCTACGAGCAGTACTTC
TRBJ1-4,TRBV7-8,few,NA,CASSLDSWGEKLFF,TGTGCCAGCAGCCTCGACAGCTGGGGTGAAAAACTGTTTTTT
TRBJ2-7,TRBV4-1,many,NA,CASSQTTAGYEQYF,TGCGCCAGCAGCCAAACAACTGCGGGCTACGAGCAGTACTTC
TRBJ2-3,TRBV2,NA,TRBD2,CASSVYGGFRDTQYF,TGTGCCAGCAGTGTCTACGGGGGGTTTAGAGATACGCAGTATTTT
TRBJ1-6,TRBV10-3,NA,NA,CAINDGNSPLHF,TGTGCCATCAATGACGGAAATTCACCCCTCCACTTT
TRBJ1-1,TRBV27,NA,TRBD1,CASSFLNRGQTNTEAFF,TGTGCCAGCAGTTTCCTTAACAGGGGACAAACTAACACTGAAGCTTTCTTT
TRBJ2-2,TRBV21-1,NA,NA,CASSGQPGGPDTGELFF,TGTGCCAGCAGCGGCCAGCCGGGGGGGCCCGACACCGGGGAGCTGTTTTTT
TRBJ2-7,TRBV12-3/TRBV12-4,many,TRBD1,CASSLKRTGNEQYF,TGTGCCAGCAGTCTCAAGAGGACAGGGAACGAGCAGTACTTC
TRBJ2-7,TRBV11-2,NA,TRBD1,CASSLLTGQCYEQYF,TGTGCCAGCAGCTTATTGACGGGACAGTGCTACGAGCAGTACTTC
TRBJ2-7,TRBV11-2,many,NA,CASSLDYQSYEQYF,TGTGCTAGCAGCTTAGATTACCAGTCCTACGAGCAGTACTTC
TRBJ2-6,TRBV20-1,many,NA,CSARLNDRAGANVLTF,TGCAGTGCTAGGCTTAACGACAGAGCCGGGGCCAACGTCCTGACTTTC
TRBJ1-6,TRBV27,NA,NA,CASSYQGKGSPLHF,TGTGCCAGCAGTTACCAGGGGAAAGGGTCACCCCTCCACTTT
TRBJ2-3,TRBV6-1,NA,NA,CASKRLDVHTDTQYF,TGTGCCAGCAAGCGACTCGACGTTCACACAGATACGCAGTATTTT
TRBJ2-3,TRBV7-2,NA,NA,CASSCQPGTATQYF,TGTGCCAGCAGCTGTCAACCGGGGACTGCTACGCAGTATTTT
TRBJ2-7,TRBV9,many,NA,CASSVAPPSDEQYF,TGTGCCAGCAGCGTAGCCCCCCCTTCGGACGAGCAGTACTTC
TRBJ2-1,TRBV7-2,few,TRBD2,CASRGGGPGYNEQFF,TGTGCCAGCCGCGGCGGGGGGCCGGGGTACAATGAGCAGTTCTTC
TRBJ2-3,TRBV4-2,few,NA,CASSQDLIQHTDTQYF,TGTGCCAGCAGCCAAGATCTGATCCAGCACACAGATACGCAGTATTTT
TRBJ2-1,TRBV28,NA,NA,CASRVGTYNEQFF,TGTGCCAGCAGGGTCGGTACCTACAATGAGCAGTTCTTC
TRBJ1-5,TRBV4-3,NA,TRBD1,CASSQARGPQPQHF,TGCGCCAGCAGCCAGGCCAGGGGGCCTCAGCCCCAGCATTTT
TRBJ2-1,TRBV7-2,NA,TRBD2,CASSLASSGGAYNEQFF,TGTGCCAGCAGCTTAGCCTCTAGCGGGGGGGCCTACAATGAGCAGTTCTTC
TRBJ2-5,TRBV6-6,NA,NA,CASRTGTVQEIQYF,TGTGCCAGCAGAACCGGGACGGTGCAAGAGATCCAGTACTTC
TRBJ1-4,TRBV7-2,NA,NA,CASSLTLWGKLFF,TGTGCCAGCAGCCTTACACTATGGGGGAAACTGTTTTTT
TRBJ2-7,TRBV27,few,TRBD1,CASAARGSMGEQYF,TGTGCCAGCGCGGCCAGGGGGAGTATGGGTGAGCAGTACTTC
TRBJ1-1,TRBV4-1,many,NA,CASSQASRQTEAFF,TGCGCCAGCAGTCAAGCATCGAGGCAGACTGAAGCTTTCTTT
TRBJ2-7,TRBV6-4,NA,NA,CASRLLDESRTAKAYEQYF,TGTGCCAGCAGACTACTTGACGAATCTCGGACAGCAAAAGCCTACGAGCAGTACTTC
TRBJ1-2,TRBV10-3,few,TRBD1,CAIWDRGSYGYTF,TGTGCCATCTGGGACAGGGGATCCTATGGCTACACCTTC
TRBJ2-1,TRBV10-3,many,TRBD2,CAIGGGNEQFF,TGTGCCATCGGGGGGGGGAATGAGCAGTTCTTC